These 12 T cell receptor beta chains share one sample of origin, sequenced in a study of blood T cell repertoires in COVID-19 (TCRdb year 2020). The library was generated by the immunoSEQ multiplex PCR assay. TCRdb took this table from immuneACCESS and kept in-frame rearrangements with V and J called. Such tables lack part of the clones; where checked against another copy, unresolved V genes explain under half of the gap, and the rest is unexplained. Recorded for this sample are 150,000 to 250,000 clones; approximately 83% of them occurred a single time. In total, the top ten clones hold 6% to 8% of the sample. The sequencing input was PBMCs or T cells enriched from blood (not recorded which). These receptors came from a man in his forties who had recovered from COVID-19.

This sequence joins TRBV5-1 and TRBJ1-1; D ambiguous. CDR3 length: 15 amino acids. V was trimmed by 4 bases and J by 3 bases, leaving 16 bases between them. Germline V gene sequence: CDR1 SGHRS, CDR2 YFSETQ. CDR3 sequence reads: CASSPAGVLYTEAFF. The CDR3 DNA follows: TGCGCCAGCAGCCCAGCGGGCGTTTTGTACACTGAAGCTTTCTTT.

This rearrangement joins TRBV15 to TRBJ2-5; no clear D gene. The V end was cut by 0 bases, the J end by 0 bases, with 8 bases between. Germline lookup yields CDR1 LNHNV and CDR2 YYDKDF (reference sequence). The CDR3 extends over 15 amino acids. CDR3 region: CATSRDLANQETQYF. The CDR3 DNA is TGTGCCACCAGCAGAGATCTGGCCAACCAAGAGACCCAGTACTTC.

This chain joins TRBV11-2 and TRBJ2-1; perhaps TRBD2 as D (6 bases). The ends were cut back, 1 base at V and 7 bases at J, with 20 bases in the middle. Germline V gives CDR1 SGHAT, CDR2 FQNNGV. The CDR3 extends over 17 amino acids. CDR3 region: CASSLAGGGLAGNEQFF. In DNA, the CDR3 is TGTGCCAGCAGCTTAGCGGGCGGTGGACTGGCGGGGAATGAGCAGTTCTTC.

The V and J genes are TRBV7-8 and TRBJ1-1; tentative D call: TRBD1 (6 bases). Germline V gene data show CDR1 as SGHVS and CDR2 as FQNEAQ. V lost 3 bases, J lost 4 bases, and 12 bases lay in between. The CDR3 length is 14 residues. The CDR3 DNA follows: TGTGCCAGCAGCTTGGACAGAACCAGCACTGAAGCTTTCTTT. This translates into CASSLDRTSTEAFF.

The chain joins TRBV7-8 to TRBJ1-5; 7 bases map to TRBD1. The CDR3 has 16 amino acids. V trimming: 4 bases; J trimming: 1 base; junction bases outside the gene matches: 7. Per germline, CDR1 SGHVS and CDR2 FQNEAQ. The CDR3 loop reads CASSSTGAWSNQPQHF. The CDR3, as DNA: TGTGCCAGCAGCTCCACAGGGGCTTGGAGCAATCAGCCCCAGCATTTT.

V and J are TRBV4-2 and TRBJ1-1; D not resolved. The CDR3 has 14 amino acids. Germline V lookup: CDR1 LGHNA, CDR2 YNFKEQ. Trimming removed 1 base from V and 1 base from J, with 7 bases in between. Here the CDR3 DNA reads TGTGCCAGCAGCCAAGGACACCCGAACACTGAAGCTTTCTTT. Translated, it gives CASSQGHPNTEAFF.

The chain employs TRBV19 and TRBJ1-2; D gene unclear. From germline, CDR1 is LNHDA and CDR2 SQIVND (reference sequence). The CDR3 length is 15 residues. V was pared by 6 bases and J by 4 bases, with 18 bases between. The CDR3 is CASRRPGNEGYGYTF. In DNA form, the CDR3 reads TGTGCCAGTAGACGCCCGGGGAATGAGGGCTATGGCTACACCTTC.

The rearrangement links TRBV6-5 to TRBJ1-5; 12 bases agree with TRBD1. Per the germline V gene, CDR1 is MNHEY and CDR2 is SVGAGI. The CDR3 is 15 amino acids. The V segment lost 4 bases and the J segment 6 bases; nucleotides outside the gene matches: 4. CDR3 residues: CASSSGQGAGQPQHF. CDR3 coding DNA: TGTGCCAGCAGTTCGGGACAGGGGGCCGGTCAGCCCCAGCATTTT.

The chain has TRBV10-3 and TRBJ1-6; no clear D. The CDR3 sequence is 13 residues long. V was trimmed by 6 bases and J by 5 bases, leaving 8 bases between them. CDR1 and CDR2 from the germline V gene are ENHRY and SYGVKD. CDR3 coding DNA: TGTGCCATCAGAACAGCTAATAATTCACCCCTCCACTTT. It specifies CAIRTANNSPLHF.

The genes are TRBV7-9 and TRBJ1-6, with 7 bases that match TRBD1. Trimming removed 2 bases from V and 9 bases from J; junction bases left unmatched: 7. The CDR3 length is 15 residues. The germline gives CDR1 SEHNR, CDR2 FQNEAQ (reference sequence). CDR3 nucleotides: TGTGCCAGCAGCTTACCCAAAACAGGGGTTTCACCCCTCCACTTT. It is translated as CASSLPKTGVSPLHF.

V gene TRBV25-1 combines with J gene TRBJ1-1, with 11 bases aligning to TRBD1. CDR1 is MGHDK, CDR2 SYGVNS, per germline. This CDR3 comprises 13 residues. The trim removed 5 bases at V and 10 bases at J, leaving 6 bases unmatched. The CDR3 is CASSPRDRGAAFF. In DNA form, the CDR3 reads TGTGCCAGCAGTCCCCGGGACAGGGGGGCAGCTTTCTTT.

This rearrangement joins TRBV10-3 to TRBJ2-2; a weak D match, TRBD2 (5 bases). Trimming took off 6 bases at V and 0 bases at J, with 8 bases between the two ends. Germline loops: CDR1 ENHRY, CDR2 SYGVKD. This CDR3 has 14 amino acids. CDR3 sequence (DNA): TGTGCCATCAGCAGAGCGGCGAACACCGGGGAGCTGTTTTTT. It codes for CAISRAANTGELFF.